This TCR beta chain was retrieved from a study of spatial heterogeneity in lung cancer. The overall study: More beta-chain than alpha-chain sequences were consistently detected.

General study points: Ubiquitous expanded tumor TCRs showed up in blood more at resection than follow-up.

Regarding time point: sample taken at primary tumor resection. Unsorted whole RNA of tumor, nontumor lung or frozen PBMC was sequenced. TCRdb passed the 5' RACE reads through MiXCR, listing each CDR3 protein once. This sample has about 7,000 distinct CDR3 sequences, with approximately 6.8% found just once. This clonotype was counted many times. Its antigen is currently unknown. This beta chain lies outside the target of a library built for alpha chains; its clone size means little. This CDR3 region has 15 residues. CDR1 and CDR2 (germline): MDHEN, SYDVKM. V dropped 4 bases and J dropped 3 bases, with 14 bases sitting between them.

This TCR was recovered from a male donor with early-stage non-small cell lung cancer. V is TRBV28 and J is TRBJ2-3; D is perhaps TRBD1 or TRBD2 (6 bases each). The starting material was PBMCs, obtained at surgery. The DNA for the CDR3 is TGTGCCAGCAGTTCTTGGGGGGCATGGACAGATACGCAGTATTTT. It is translated as CASSSWGAWTDTQYF.